This T cell receptor (beta chain) is drawn from a study of Ad26.COV2.S vaccination and SARS-CoV-2 variants. On the study more broadly: Enrollment placed the donor in the COV1001 Ad26.COV2.S trial arm. The vaccine Ad26.COV2.S was put into the muscle once, or twice with 56 days between. General study findings and limits: Substantial post-vaccination breadth of spike-specific CD8+ and CD4+ T cell responses was reported.

Repertoires were generated with immunoSEQ multiplex PCR, while TCRdb's copy carries only in-frame clones and drops some. Of about 330,000 clones in the sample, 85% to 90% were seen once. Notes on this clone: Antigen specificity is unknown.

The CDR3 has 14 amino acids. Germline assignment: CDR1 LNHDA and CDR2 SQIVND (reference sequence). Trimming shortened V by 5 bases and J by 2 bases, and 12 bases separated the two germline ends. The treatment denotes: 19 received Ad26.COV2.S at low or high dose, single or two shots; a few received placebo; per-sample allocation not given. Sample collection was performed on day 63 after the first vaccine or placebo injection. Boston supplied an adult donor aged 18-55 years. Sequencing used peripheral blood, obtained in a trial of Ad26.COV2.S vaccine versus placebo. The TCR was taken from a person aged 18-65 years who received the Ad26.COV2.S COVID-19 vaccine or a placebo. This chain joins TRBV19 and TRBJ2-5; D call uncertain. In nucleotides, the CDR3 is TGTGCCAGTAGTCCTTTGACATATCAAGAGACCCAGTACTTC. This translates into CASSPLTYQETQYF.